This passage covers 5 T cell receptor beta chains from one sample sequenced in a study of read filtering for tumor transcriptome and immune sequencing. From approximately 430 ng of RNA, a library with molecular barcoded alpha/delta and beta/gamma adaptors was made. From the reads, TCRdb called clonotypes with MiXCR, one entry per CDR3 protein. This sample has 48,000 or so distinct CDR3 sequences, with roughly a fifth found just once. Sequencing was done on a sample of a population of CD138-negative cells sorted from bone marrow. Receptor source: a donor at least 40 years old with multiple myeloma.

This clonotype appeared many times. The chain has TRBV11-2 and TRBJ2-3; no definite D call. The V and J ends lost 0 bases and 6 bases respectively, with 7 bases between them. Germline CDR1 and CDR2: SGHAT and FQNNGV. The CDR3 loop spans 13 amino acids. CDR3 sequence reads: CASSLDQEDTQYF. The DNA of the CDR3 is TGTGCCAGCAGCTTAGATCAGGAGGATACGCAGTATTTT.

This clonotype occurred many times. J is TRBJ2-1 and V is TRBV6-1; 8 bases agree with TRBD2. This CDR3 is 14 amino acids long. The germline gives CDR1 MNHNS, CDR2 SASEGT. The trim removed 3 bases at V and 8 bases at J, leaving 6 bases unmatched. The CDR3 loop reads CASSEGLDLYEQFF. CDR3 bases: TGTGCCAGCAGTGAGGGACTAGATCTCTATGAGCAGTTCTTC.

In the case of this clonotype: Just one base apart from a much larger clone, this may be a read error. The chain has TRBV9 and TRBJ2-3; no definite D call. Trimming left V 3 bases short and J 8 bases short, with 4 bases between. The CDR3 is made up of 10 amino acids. Germline V gene lookup returns CDR1 SGDLS and CDR2 YYNGEE. The CDR3 protein is CASSGGTQYF. CDR3 sequence (DNA): TGTGCCAGCAGCGGAGGTACGCAGTATTTT.

The J gene is TRBJ1-4, the V gene TRBV5-1; no definite D call. The germline CDR1 and CDR2 sequences are SGHRS and YFSETQ. The CDR3 length is 14 residues. V was shortened by 4 bases and J by 2 bases, with 9 bases between the two germline ends. CDR3 nucleotide sequence: TGCGCCAGCAGCCTGATCTCGACTAATGAAAAACTGTTTTTT. As protein: CASSLISTNEKLFF. Together with reference TRBV5-1 and TRBJ1-4, the CDR3 gives the full variable domain: KAGVTQTPRYLIKTRGQQVTLSCSPISGHRSVSWYQQTPGQGLQFLFEYFSETQRNKGNFPGRFSGRQFSNSRSEMNVSTLELGDSALYLCASSLISTNEKLFFGSGTQLSVL.

This clonotype was counted at least ten times. This chain links TRBV7-9 with TRBJ2-3; no reliable D call. This CDR3 has 12 amino acids. The germline CDR1 and CDR2 sequences are SEHNR and FQNEAQ (reference sequence). V gave up 2 bases and J gave up 9 bases, with 9 bases separating them. The CDR3, as DNA: TGTGCCAGCAGCTTACACCCCTGGACGCAGTATTTT. Encoded protein: CASSLHPWTQYF. The variable domain in full, with the rest retrieved from reference TRBV7-9 and TRBJ2-3, is DTGVSQNPRHKITKRGQNVTFRCDPISEHNRLYWYRQTLGQGPEFLTYFQNEAQLEKSRLLSDRFSAERPKGSFSTLEIQRTEQGDSAMYLCASSLHPWTQYFGPGTRLTVL.